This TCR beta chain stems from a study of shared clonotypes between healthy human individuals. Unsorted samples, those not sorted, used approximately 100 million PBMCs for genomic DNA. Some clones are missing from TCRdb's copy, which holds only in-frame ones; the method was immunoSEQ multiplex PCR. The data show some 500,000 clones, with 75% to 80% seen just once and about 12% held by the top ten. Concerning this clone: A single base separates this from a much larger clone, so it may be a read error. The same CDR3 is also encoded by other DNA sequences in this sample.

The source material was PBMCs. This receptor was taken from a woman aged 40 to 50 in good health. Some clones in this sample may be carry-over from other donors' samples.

CDR3 loop: CASSYVGMRAGELFF. The CDR3 DNA follows: TGTGCCAGCAGTTACGTCGGGATGAGGGCCGGGGAGCTGTTCTTT. V usage is TRBV6-5 and J usage is TRBJ2-2, with D possibly TRBD2 on 5 matching bases. Germline CDR1 reads MNHEY; CDR2 reads SVGAGI. This CDR3 is 15 amino acids long.